This T cell receptor (beta chain) stems from a study of CD8+ T cells in alopecia areata. Findings and caveats of the study: Lesional scalp, especially alopecia totalis/universalis, showed higher clonality than normal scalp. Normal skin's resident alphabeta T cells are sequenced alongside lesional scalp T cells. Against the mouse data, patients shared TCRs less clearly, possibly for HLA reasons.

It was cDNA, reverse transcribed from extracted RNA, that served as the sequencing template. The method was immunoSEQ multiplex PCR; TCRdb's version includes in-frame clones alone and lacks a portion of them. The table has around 210,000 clones, roughly three fifths seen once. Concerning this clone: Its antigen is unknown.

The sequence was collected from a human donor in good health. Sequencing was carried out using CD8+ T cells sorted from blood.

CDR3 in amino acids: CASSQFGVNTGELFF. In DNA form, the CDR3 reads TGCGCCAGCAGCCAATTCGGGGTGAACACCGGGGAGCTGTTTTTT. This chain uses TRBV4-1 with TRBJ2-2; a weak D match, TRBD2 (5 bases). Trimming shortened V by 2 bases and J by 1 base, and 8 bases separated the two germline ends. CDR1 and CDR2 from the germline V gene are MGHRA and YSYEKL. The CDR3 has 15 residues.